A single sample gave rise to the 24 T cell receptor beta chains below, sequenced in a study of chemoradiotherapy in HPV16-positive cancers. Method: immunoSEQ multiplex PCR; TCRdb's copy keeps in-frame clones and lacks some. The table lists approximately 14,000 clones, under 80% of them singletons. Sampling took place from a patient who underwent chemoradiotherapy. These receptors were collected from a human donor with HPV-associated anogenital cancer.

This chain links TRBV11-1 with TRBJ2-1; 9 nucleotides match TRBD1. The CDR3 loop spans 16 amino acids. V lost 6 bases to trimming and J lost 2 bases; unmatched junction nucleotides: 8. Germline V gene lookup returns CDR1 SGHAT and CDR2 FQDESV (reference sequence). The DNA of the CDR3 is TGTGCCAGCAGTCGCCGACAGGGGGACACCTACAATGAGCAGTTCTTC. This sequence encodes CASSRRQGDTYNEQFF.

Turning to this clone: Mismatch with germline at one junction end may stem from a read error. The chain recombines TRBV13 with TRBJ1-2, with TRBD1 as a possible D gene (5 bases). Germline CDR1 reads PRHDT; CDR2 reads FYEKMQ (reference sequence). The CDR3 is 15 residues long. CDR3 bases: TGTGCCAGCAGCCTAGGTCCGACAGTAAACTATGGCTACACCTTC. It is translated as CASSLGPTVNYGYTF.

The chain carries TRBV18 and TRBJ1-2; D is uncertain. Trimming took off 3 bases at V and 8 bases at J, with 10 bases between the two ends. Germline V gene sequence: CDR1 KGHSH, CDR2 LQKENI. This CDR3 contains 12 residues. The CDR3 nucleotides are TGTGCCAGCTCACCGTTATCAGTCGGCTACACCTTC. This sequence encodes CASSPLSVGYTF.

The rearrangement joins TRBV18 to TRBJ1-1; D is uncertain. The CDR3 has 15 amino acids. CDR1 is KGHSH and CDR2 is LQKENI in the germline V gene. The V end lost 1 base, the J end lost 0 bases, and 9 bases lay between the germline ends. CDR3 nucleotides: TGTGCCAGCTCACCACGTACCGGGTTGAACACTGAAGCTTTCTTT. Translating gives CASSPRTGLNTEAFF.

The table lists this clone with a few counts. The chain links TRBV6-5 to TRBJ1-4; weak D call: TRBD1 (5 bases). From germline, CDR1 is MNHEY and CDR2 SVGAGI. Deletions cut 0 bases from V and 10 bases from J, with 6 bases between. CDR3 length equals 12 residues. CDR3 DNA: TGTGCCAGCAGTTACTCGGGGGGAAAACTGTTTTTT. Residues: CASSYSGGKLFF.

The V and J genes are TRBV7-3 and TRBJ2-6; D ambiguous. Germline V gives CDR1 SGHTA, CDR2 FQGTGA. The CDR3 is made up of 15 amino acids. Trimming removed 3 bases from V and 0 bases from J, with 6 bases in between. CDR3 DNA sequence: TGTGCCAGCAGCTTGAGTGGCTCTGGGGCCAACGTCCTGACTTTC. It yields the protein CASSLSGSGANVLTF.

The rearrangement uses TRBV2 and TRBJ2-1; 9 nucleotides match TRBD1. V was pared by 6 bases and J by 5 bases, with 5 bases of the junction left unmatched. The length of the CDR3 is 14 residues. Germline V lookup: CDR1 SNHLY, CDR2 FYNNEI. CDR3 residues: CASRHRDRDNEQFF. Here the CDR3 DNA reads TGTGCCAGCAGACACCGGGACAGGGACAATGAGCAGTTCTTC.

CDR3 sequence reads: CASSLVPGPDSYEQYF. CDR3 nucleotides: TGCGCCAGCAGCTTGGTACCGGGACCGGACTCCTACGAGCAGTACTTC. The chain employs TRBV5-1 and TRBJ2-7, with D perhaps assigned TRBD1 or TRBD2 (5 bases each). Trimming removed 0 bases from V and 0 bases from J, with 13 bases in between. This CDR3 contains 16 residues. Germline V gene data show CDR1 as SGHRS and CDR2 as YFSETQ.

This clone was seen only once. The J gene is TRBJ2-3, the V gene TRBV5-6; a weak D match, TRBD2 (7 bases). The germline V and J ends were trimmed by 4 bases and 6 bases, with 18 bases remaining between them. CDR1 is SGHDT, CDR2 YYEEEE, per germline. The CDR3 extends over 15 amino acids. The CDR3, as DNA: TGTGCCAGCAGCACCGGGGGGCTAGTTTGGGATACGCAGTATTTT. Its translation is CASSTGGLVWDTQYF.

The chain carries TRBV19 and TRBJ2-1; 7 nucleotides agree with TRBD1. The V segment lost 4 bases and the J segment 10 bases; nucleotides outside the gene matches: 10. The CDR3 sequence is 14 residues long. The germline gives CDR1 LNHDA, CDR2 SQIVND (reference sequence). CDR3 sequence reads: CASSTTGRIGEQFF. The CDR3 nucleotides are TGTGCCAGTAGTACGACAGGGCGTATAGGGGAGCAGTTCTTC.

V is TRBV7-6 and J is TRBJ2-7, with D unclear. Germline V gene sequence: CDR1 SGHVS, CDR2 FNYEAQ. This CDR3 comprises 14 residues. V was trimmed by 6 bases and J by 4 bases, leaving 16 bases between them. The CDR3 sequence is CASSKRNGLYEQYF. The CDR3 DNA reads TGTGCCAGCAGTAAGCGTAATGGGCTGTACGAGCAGTACTTC.

V is TRBV30 and J is TRBJ1-2; D is unclear. The CDR3 has 12 residues. Trimming removed 0 bases from V and 8 bases from J, with 10 bases in between. Germline assignment: CDR1 GTSNPN and CDR2 SVGIG (reference sequence). The CDR3 DNA is TGTGCCTGGAGTGTGGAGGGTAAAGGCTACACCTTC. Its translation is CAWSVEGKGYTF.

The chain has TRBV11-2 and TRBJ1-1; TRBD1 is a possible D gene (5 bases). Deletions cut 4 bases from V and 12 bases from J, with 15 bases between. CDR1 is SGHAT and CDR2 is FQNNGV in the germline V gene. This CDR3 has 12 residues. The CDR3 nucleotides are TGTGCCAGCAGCTCCCCTGGCAGGGAGACTTTCTTT. This gives the protein CASSSPGRETFF.

This chain joins TRBV7-2 and TRBJ2-1; TRBD1 matches at 9 bases. V lost 5 bases to trimming and J lost 8 bases; unmatched junction nucleotides: 10. Germline V lookup: CDR1 SGHTA, CDR2 FQGNSA. The CDR3 extends over 15 amino acids. The CDR3 protein is CASSAAGTGYHEQFF. In DNA, the CDR3 is TGTGCCAGCAGCGCCGCCGGGACAGGGTATCATGAGCAGTTCTTC. Full variable domain (outside the CDR3, taken from reference TRBV7-2 and TRBJ2-1): GAGVSQSPSNKVTEKGKDVELRCDPISGHTALYWYRQSLGQGLEFLIYFQGNSAPDKSGLPSDRFSAERTGGSVSTLTIQRTQQEDSAVYLCASSAAGTGYHEQFFGPGTRLTVL.

The chain uses TRBV30 and TRBJ1-1; the D is unclear. Trimming removed 0 bases from V and 4 bases from J, with 9 bases in between. Germline V lookup: CDR1 GTSNPN, CDR2 SVGIG (reference sequence). This CDR3 contains 13 residues. CDR3 residues: CAWSVEQSTEAFF. CDR3 DNA sequence: TGTGCCTGGAGTGTGGAACAGAGCACTGAAGCTTTCTTT.

V gene TRBV2 combines with J gene TRBJ1-2, with D uncertain. V was cut by 7 bases and J by 8 bases, with 17 bases left in between. Per the germline V gene, CDR1 is SNHLY and CDR2 is FYNNEI. CDR3 length: 13 amino acids. The CDR3 region is CASNKEAASGYTF. The CDR3, as DNA: TGTGCCAGCAATAAGGAGGCCGCTTCAGGCTACACCTTC.

This clone occurred a few times. For the CDR3, the DNA is TGCGCCAGCAGCCCAAGACCGACCTACGAGCAGTACTTC. Its translation is CASSPRPTYEQYF. The rearrangement uses TRBV5-1 and TRBJ2-7; D gene ambiguous. This CDR3 region has 13 residues. The germline V gene encodes CDR1 SGHRS and CDR2 YFSETQ. With 4 bases removed from V and 2 bases from J, the gap between germline ends came to 10 bases.

As for this clone: An end of the junction differs from the germline gene, which may be a read error. The rearrangement links TRBV6-5 to TRBJ2-7; 7 positions agree with TRBD1. This CDR3 has 13 amino acids. Germline-derived CDR1 and CDR2 are MNHEY and SVGAGI. This chain's CDR3 is CASSYSKGTVHSF. In DNA form, the CDR3 reads TGTGCCAGCAGTTACTCGAAAGGGACAGTTCATTCCTTC.

The chain couples TRBV5-6 to TRBJ1-5, with D maybe TRBD1 (5 bases). Germline values: CDR1 SGHDT, CDR2 YYEEEE. This CDR3 has 14 amino acids. The V gene lost 6 bases and the J gene lost 6 bases, with 16 bases spanning the gap. The CDR3 sequence: CASTQGGGGQPQHF. As DNA, the CDR3 is TGTGCCAGCACTCAAGGTGGGGGGGGTCAGCCCCAGCATTTT.

This clone has only a few counts. The chain uses TRBV7-9 and TRBJ1-1, with D unresolved. The CDR3 covers 16 residues. Trimming shortened V by 5 bases and J by 0 bases, and 16 bases separated the two germline ends. Germline V CDR1 and CDR2: SEHNR, FQNEAQ (reference sequence). CDR3 sequence reads: CASSPNKGALNTEAFF. In DNA form, the CDR3 reads TGTGCCAGCAGCCCCAACAAGGGTGCATTGAACACTGAAGCTTTCTTT.

This clone was counted only a few times. The chain uses TRBV5-1 and TRBJ2-2; D may be TRBD1 (6 bases). V shed 0 bases and J shed 5 bases, with 11 bases lying between them. The CDR3 has 15 amino acids. Germline CDR1 reads SGHRS; CDR2 reads YFSETQ. The chain's CDR3 is CASSLEQGRTGELFF. The CDR3 DNA sequence: TGCGCCAGCAGCTTGGAACAGGGTCGGACCGGGGAGCTGTTTTTT.

The sample holds a few counts of this clone. The J gene is TRBJ2-6, the V gene TRBV7-6, with a tentative D call TRBD1 (5 bases). Germline V gene data show CDR1 as SGHVS and CDR2 as FNYEAQ. This CDR3 spans 18 amino acids. V was clipped by 4 bases and J by 6 bases, with 22 bases between them. The CDR3 reads CASSSLSGRALAANVLTF. CDR3 in DNA: TGTGCCAGCAGCTCCCTGTCAGGGCGAGCTCTGGCGGCCAACGTCCTGACTTTC.

J is TRBJ1-1 and V is TRBV4-1; 8 positions agree with TRBD1. The V gene end was trimmed by 3 bases and the J gene end by 1 base; junction bases not matched to a gene: 10. Germline-derived CDR1 and CDR2 are MGHRA and YSYEKL. This CDR3 has 17 amino acids. In nucleotides, the CDR3 is TGCGCCAGCAGCCACCCCCTTTCTGGACAGGGGAACACTGAAGCTTTCTTT. It is translated as CASSHPLSGQGNTEAFF.

The J gene is TRBJ1-1, the V gene TRBV30; D unresolved. Trimming took 0 bases from V and 0 from J, leaving 14 bases between them. The CDR3 sequence is 16 residues long. Germline assignment: CDR1 GTSNPN and CDR2 SVGIG (reference sequence). The CDR3 sequence: CAWSVERTSMNTEAFF. In DNA form, the CDR3 reads TGTGCCTGGAGTGTCGAACGGACTAGCATGAACACTGAAGCTTTCTTT.